This T cell receptor beta chain was sequenced in a study of Ad26.COV2.S vaccination and SARS-CoV-2 variants. Study information: Participants got Ad26.COV2.S intramuscularly, once or twice 56 days apart. Overall study findings and caveats: The TCR breadth and depth analyses may have understated or missed part of the total T cell responses. Vaccinated individuals (as opposed to placebo recipients) had higher spike-specific TCR breadth. After vaccination, substantial breadth of spike-specific CD8+ and CD4+ responses was reported.

The CDR3 has 14 residues. Germline assignment: CDR1 SGHDT and CDR2 YYEEEE. V lost 6 bases and J 3 bases, leaving 15 bases between the germline ends. Stated treatment: approximately 18 received Ad26.COV2.S at low or high dose, single or two shots; about five received placebo; per-sample allocation not given. Repertoires come from day 63 after the first vaccine or placebo injection. With respect to this clone: Its specificity is not known.

Assay used: immunoSEQ multiplex PCR; TCRdb lists only in-frame clones, some missing. In the table there are almost 400,000 clones, approximately 90% of which are singletons. Sequencing was performed on peripheral blood, taken in a trial of Ad26.COV2.S vaccine versus placebo. J is TRBJ1-2 and V is TRBV5-6; tentatively, D is TRBD1 (6 bases). The clonotype comes from a person aged 18 to 65 who received the Ad26.COV2.S COVID-19 vaccine or a placebo. This CDR3 reads CASTATGVHYGYTF. CDR3 DNA: TGTGCCAGCACCGCGACAGGAGTGCACTATGGCTACACCTTC.